These T cell receptor beta chains were read from a single sample in a study of T cell changes during pregnancy in multiple sclerosis. Here immunoSEQ multiplex PCR was the method, and the copy in TCRdb shows in-frame clones only, minus some. The sample includes approximately 82,000 clones, over 80% seen only once; the top ten take approximately 0.47%. The sample in question was CD4+ T cells from peripheral blood mononuclear cells, obtained in the second trimester of pregnancy. These receptors were obtained from a female donor with multiple sclerosis, enrolled in a pregnancy study. The CDR3 runs from the conserved cysteine through the conserved F or W. Each record gives: CDR3 protein, CDR3 DNA, D gene, V gene, J gene, clone size. D genes are given only for firm matches. Clone size appears in some rows only: once, few, many, or a class for an expanded clone.

CDR3: CASSLLQGRDTQYF
DNA: TGCGCCAGCAGCTTATTACAGGGTCGAGATACGCAGTATTTT
D: .
V: TRBV5-1
J: TRBJ2-3
size: .

CDR3: CASSQSRGEQQPQHF
DNA: TGTGCCAGCAGCCAATCCCGGGGGGAACAGCAGCCCCAGCATTTT
D: .
V: TRBV16
J: TRBJ1-5
size: .

CDR3: CASSSNSPGQGDGELFF
DNA: TGCGCCAGCAGCTCAAATTCTCCGGGACAGGGTGACGGGGAGCTGTTTTTT
D: TRBD1
V: TRBV5-1
J: TRBJ2-2
size: once

CDR3: CASSAYYEQYF
DNA: TGTGCCAGCAGTGCCTACTACGAGCAGTACTTC
D: .
V: TRBV2
J: TRBJ2-7
size: .

CDR3: CASSREYGLGNSPLHF
DNA: TGCGCCAGCAGCCGGGAGTATGGCTTAGGGAATTCACCCCTCCACTTT
D: .
V: TRBV4-1
J: TRBJ1-6
size: .

CDR3: CASSLALSEWNTEAFF
DNA: TGTGCCAGCAGCTTAGCTCTAAGTGAGTGGAACACTGAAGCTTTCTTT
D: .
V: TRBV7-9
J: TRBJ1-1
size: .

CDR3: CASSAGTDQPQHF
DNA: TGTGCCAGCAGTGCCGGGACAGATCAGCCCCAGCATTTT
D: TRBD1
V: TRBV2
J: TRBJ1-5
size: .

CDR3: CAWSRLAGSDEQYF
DNA: TGTGCCTGGAGTCGACTAGCGGGTTCCGACGAGCAGTACTTC
D: TRBD2
V: TRBV30
J: TRBJ2-7
size: once

CDR3: CASSPEGPGANYGYTF
DNA: TGTGCCAGTAGTCCCGAGGGGCCGGGGGCTAACTATGGCTACACCTTC
D: .
V: TRBV19
J: TRBJ1-2
size: .

CDR3: CASTHGLLNTEAFF
DNA: TGTGCCAGTACGCACGGACTCTTGAACACTGAAGCTTTCTTT
D: .
V: TRBV19
J: TRBJ1-1
size: once

CDR3: CASSLGGTGGNEQFF
DNA: TGCGCCAGCAGCTTGGGTGGGACAGGGGGCAATGAGCAGTTCTTC
D: TRBD1
V: TRBV5-1
J: TRBJ2-1
size: .

CDR3: CASSLSAGGPQETQYF
DNA: TGTGCCAGCAGCTTAAGTGCGGGAGGGCCTCAAGAGACCCAGTACTTC
D: TRBD2
V: TRBV7-8
J: TRBJ2-5
size: .

CDR3: CASSLGGFNSPLHF
DNA: TGTGCCAGCAGCTTAGGAGGGTTCAATTCACCCCTCCACTTT
D: .
V: TRBV7-2
J: TRBJ1-6
size: .

CDR3: CASSPGTSGGADTQYF
DNA: TGTGCCAGCAGCCCCGGGACTAGCGGGGGAGCAGATACGCAGTATTTT
D: TRBD2
V: TRBV11-2
J: TRBJ2-3
size: .

CDR3: CASNPIGTSGVDEQFF
DNA: TGTGCCAGCAACCCGATCGGGACTAGCGGGGTGGATGAGCAGTTCTTC
D: TRBD2
V: TRBV27
J: TRBJ2-1
size: many